This T cell receptor (beta chain) was obtained from a study of early T cells in non-severe SARS-CoV-2 infection. Study in general: Sequencing of bulk RNA from unsorted whole blood was done, without chain pairing.

Regarding this clonotype: Its target is not known.

Notes on the study in general: Database matching using VDJdb favored anti-spike CD8 responses, with private and CD4 specificities left missing.

Individual cDNA molecules received unique molecular identifiers during library preparation. TCRdb recomputed calls from the 5' RACE reads with MiXCR, one row per CDR3 protein. Of some 48,000 distinct CDR3 sequences in the sample, 6.2% are singletons; the top ten hold under 9%. This clonotype originated in an adult who was a healthcare worker with PCR-confirmed SARS-CoV-2 infection or an uninfected control (not recorded which). This material consisted of whole blood, taken at baseline.

The CDR3 loop reads CATSIGRMDGTIYF. The CDR3, as DNA: TGTGCCACCAGCATTGGACGGATGGACGGCACCATATATTTT. The genes are TRBV15 and TRBJ1-3; D remains ambiguous. Trimming stripped 4 bases from V and 9 bases from J, with 16 bases between. The CDR3 contains 14 residues. Germline V gene data show CDR1 as LNHNV and CDR2 as YYDKDF (reference sequence).